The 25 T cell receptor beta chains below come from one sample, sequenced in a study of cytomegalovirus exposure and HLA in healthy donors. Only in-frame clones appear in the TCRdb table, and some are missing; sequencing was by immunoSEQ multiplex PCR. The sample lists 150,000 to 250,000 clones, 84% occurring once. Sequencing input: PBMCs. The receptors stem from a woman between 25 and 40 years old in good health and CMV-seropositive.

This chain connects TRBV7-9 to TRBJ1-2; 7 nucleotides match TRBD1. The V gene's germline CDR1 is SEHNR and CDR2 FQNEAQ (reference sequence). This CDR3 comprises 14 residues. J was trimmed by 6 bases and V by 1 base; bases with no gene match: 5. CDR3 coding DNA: TGTGCCAGCAGCTTAGTCGACAGGGCTCATGGCTACACCTTC. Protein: CASSLVDRAHGYTF.

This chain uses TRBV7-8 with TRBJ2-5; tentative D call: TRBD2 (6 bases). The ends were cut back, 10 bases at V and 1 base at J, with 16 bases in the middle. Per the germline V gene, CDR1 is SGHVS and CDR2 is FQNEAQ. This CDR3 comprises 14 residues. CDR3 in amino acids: CATRPLRGQETQYF. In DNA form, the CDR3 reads TGTGCCACCCGGCCTTTGCGGGGCCAAGAGACCCAGTACTTC.

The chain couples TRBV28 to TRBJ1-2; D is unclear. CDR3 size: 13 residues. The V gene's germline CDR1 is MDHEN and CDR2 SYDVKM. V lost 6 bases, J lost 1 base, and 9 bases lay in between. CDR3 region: CASRVNSNYGYTF. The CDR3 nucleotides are TGTGCCAGCAGGGTAAACAGTAACTATGGCTACACCTTC.

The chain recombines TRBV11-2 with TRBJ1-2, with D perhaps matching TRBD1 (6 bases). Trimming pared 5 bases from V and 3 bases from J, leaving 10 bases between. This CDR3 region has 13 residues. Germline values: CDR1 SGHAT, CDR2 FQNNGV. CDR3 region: CASSRTEDYGYTF. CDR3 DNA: TGTGCCAGCAGCAGGACAGAGGACTATGGCTACACCTTC.

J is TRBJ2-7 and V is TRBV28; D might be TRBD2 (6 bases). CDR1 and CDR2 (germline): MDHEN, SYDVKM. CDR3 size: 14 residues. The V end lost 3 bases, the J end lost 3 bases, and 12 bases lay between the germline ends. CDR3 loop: CASSFELAFYEQYF. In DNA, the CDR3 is TGTGCCAGCAGTTTTGAACTAGCTTTCTACGAGCAGTACTTC.

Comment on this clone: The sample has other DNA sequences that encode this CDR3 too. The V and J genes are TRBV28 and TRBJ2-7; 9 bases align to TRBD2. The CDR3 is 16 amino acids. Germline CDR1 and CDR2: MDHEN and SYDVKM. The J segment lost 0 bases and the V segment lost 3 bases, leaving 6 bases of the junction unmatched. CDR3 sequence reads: CASSFHTSGSSYEQYF. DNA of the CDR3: TGTGCCAGCAGTTTCCACACTAGCGGGTCCTCCTACGAGCAGTACTTC. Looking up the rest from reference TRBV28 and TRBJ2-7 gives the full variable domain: DVKVTQSSRYLVKRTGEKVFLECVQDMDHENMFWYRQDPGLGLRLIYFSYDVKMKEKGDIPEGYSVSREKKERFSLILESASTNQTSMYLCASSFHTSGSSYEQYFGPGTRLTVT.

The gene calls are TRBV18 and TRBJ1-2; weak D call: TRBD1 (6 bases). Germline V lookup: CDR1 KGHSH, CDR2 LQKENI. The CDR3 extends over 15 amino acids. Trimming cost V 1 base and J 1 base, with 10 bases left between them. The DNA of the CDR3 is TGTGCCAGCTCACCACAAGGACAGATTAACTATGGCTACACCTTC. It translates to CASSPQGQINYGYTF.

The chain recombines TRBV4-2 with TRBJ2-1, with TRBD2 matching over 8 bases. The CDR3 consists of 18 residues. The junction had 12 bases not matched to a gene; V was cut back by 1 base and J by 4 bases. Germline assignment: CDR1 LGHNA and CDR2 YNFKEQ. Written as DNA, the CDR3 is TGTGCCAGCAGCCAAGGCCCGGTGGTAGCGGGAAGTTACAATGAGCAGTTCTTC. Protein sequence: CASSQGPVVAGSYNEQFF.

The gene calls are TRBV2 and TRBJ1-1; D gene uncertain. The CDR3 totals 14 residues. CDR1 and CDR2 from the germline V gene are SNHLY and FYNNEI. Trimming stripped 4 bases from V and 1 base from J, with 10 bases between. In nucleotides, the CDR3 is TGTGCCAGCAGTGTAGTAGGAGGGAACACTGAAGCTTTCTTT. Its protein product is CASSVVGGNTEAFF.

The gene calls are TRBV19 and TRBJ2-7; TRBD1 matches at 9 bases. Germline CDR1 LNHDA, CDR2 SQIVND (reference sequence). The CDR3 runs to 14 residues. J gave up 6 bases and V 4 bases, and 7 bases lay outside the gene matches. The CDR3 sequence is CASSKRTGESEQYF. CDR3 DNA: TGTGCCAGTAGTAAAAGGACAGGGGAATCCGAGCAGTACTTC.

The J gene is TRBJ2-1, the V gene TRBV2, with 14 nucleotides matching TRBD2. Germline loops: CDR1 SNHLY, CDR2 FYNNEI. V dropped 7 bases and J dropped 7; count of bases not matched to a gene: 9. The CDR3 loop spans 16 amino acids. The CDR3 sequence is CASIDGTSGSWNEQFF. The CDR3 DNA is TGTGCCAGCATTGACGGGACTAGCGGGAGTTGGAATGAGCAGTTCTTC.

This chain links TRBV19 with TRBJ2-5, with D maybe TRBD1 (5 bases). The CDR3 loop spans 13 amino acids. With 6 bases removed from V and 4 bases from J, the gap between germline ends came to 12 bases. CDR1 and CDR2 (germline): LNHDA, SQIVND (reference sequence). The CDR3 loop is CASSGVGRETQYF. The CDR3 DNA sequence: TGTGCCAGTAGCGGTGTGGGGCGAGAGACCCAGTACTTC. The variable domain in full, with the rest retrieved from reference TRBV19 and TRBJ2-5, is DGGITQSPKYLFRKEGQNVTLSCEQNLNHDAMYWYRQDPGQGLRLIYYSQIVNDFQKGDIAEGYSVSREKKESFPLTVTSAQKNPTAFYLCASSGVGRETQYFGPGTRLLVL.

The CDR3 spells CASSQNTGELFF. CDR3 DNA: TGTGCCAGCAGCCAAAACACCGGGGAGCTGTTTTTT. The chain couples TRBV6-5 to TRBJ2-2; D gene unclear. There are 12 residues in the CDR3. V was trimmed by 6 bases and J by 2 bases, leaving 4 bases between them. Germline V gene lookup returns CDR1 MNHEY and CDR2 SVGAGI.

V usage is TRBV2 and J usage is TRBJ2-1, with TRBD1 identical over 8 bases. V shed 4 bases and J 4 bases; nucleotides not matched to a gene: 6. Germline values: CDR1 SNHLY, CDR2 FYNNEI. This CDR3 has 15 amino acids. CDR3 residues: CASSVTGTGYNEQFF. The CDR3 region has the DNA TGTGCCAGCAGTGTTACTGGGACAGGATACAATGAGCAGTTCTTC.

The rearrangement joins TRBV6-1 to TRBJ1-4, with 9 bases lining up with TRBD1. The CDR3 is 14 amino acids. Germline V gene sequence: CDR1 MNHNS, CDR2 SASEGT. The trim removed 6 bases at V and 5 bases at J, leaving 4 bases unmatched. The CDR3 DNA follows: TGTGCCAGCAGGGACAGGGGAGGGAATGAAAAACTGTTTTTT. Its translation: CASRDRGGNEKLFF.

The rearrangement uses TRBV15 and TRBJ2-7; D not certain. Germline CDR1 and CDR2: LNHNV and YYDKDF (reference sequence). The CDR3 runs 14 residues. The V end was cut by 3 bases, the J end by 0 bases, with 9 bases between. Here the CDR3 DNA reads TGTGCCACCAGCAGTCGCGTCCCCTCCTACGAGCAGTACTTC. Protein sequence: CATSSRVPSYEQYF.

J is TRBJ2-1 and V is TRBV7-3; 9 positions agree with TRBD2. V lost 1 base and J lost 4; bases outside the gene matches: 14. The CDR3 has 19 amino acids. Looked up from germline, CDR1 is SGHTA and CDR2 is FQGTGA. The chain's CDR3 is CASSLRGAAGGRQYNEQFF. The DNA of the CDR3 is TGTGCCAGCAGCTTAAGAGGAGCAGCGGGAGGCCGACAGTACAATGAGCAGTTCTTC.

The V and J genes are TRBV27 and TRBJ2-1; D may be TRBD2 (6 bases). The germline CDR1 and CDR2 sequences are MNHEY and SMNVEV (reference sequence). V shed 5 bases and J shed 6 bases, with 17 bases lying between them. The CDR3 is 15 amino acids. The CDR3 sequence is CASSKEEGTVNEQFF. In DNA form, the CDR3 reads TGTGCCAGCAGTAAGGAGGAGGGGACCGTCAATGAGCAGTTCTTC.

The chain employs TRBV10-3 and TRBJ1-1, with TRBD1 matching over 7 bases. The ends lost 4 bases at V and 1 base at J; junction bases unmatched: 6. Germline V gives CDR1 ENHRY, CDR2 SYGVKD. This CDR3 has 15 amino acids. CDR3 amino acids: CAISAFTGENTEAFF. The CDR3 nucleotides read TGTGCCATCAGTGCCTTTACAGGGGAGAACACTGAAGCTTTCTTT.

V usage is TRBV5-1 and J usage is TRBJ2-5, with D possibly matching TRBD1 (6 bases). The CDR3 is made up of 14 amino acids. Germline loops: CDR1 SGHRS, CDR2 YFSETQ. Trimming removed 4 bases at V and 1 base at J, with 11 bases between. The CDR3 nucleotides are TGCGCCAGCAGCCTATTGACAGGCCAAGAGACCCAGTACTTC. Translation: CASSLLTGQETQYF.

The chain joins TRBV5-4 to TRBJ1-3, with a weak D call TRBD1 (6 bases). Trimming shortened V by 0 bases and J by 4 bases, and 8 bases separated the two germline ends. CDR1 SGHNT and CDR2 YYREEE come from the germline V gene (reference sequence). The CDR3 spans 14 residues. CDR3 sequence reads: CASSLDRAGNTIYF. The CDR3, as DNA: TGTGCCAGCAGCTTGGACAGGGCCGGAAACACCATATATTTT.

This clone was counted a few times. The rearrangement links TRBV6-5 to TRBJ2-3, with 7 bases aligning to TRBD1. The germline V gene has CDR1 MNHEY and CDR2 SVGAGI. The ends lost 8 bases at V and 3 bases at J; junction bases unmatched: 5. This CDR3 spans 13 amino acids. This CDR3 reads CASQNRGTDTQYF. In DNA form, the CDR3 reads TGTGCCAGCCAAAACAGGGGAACAGATACGCAGTATTTT.

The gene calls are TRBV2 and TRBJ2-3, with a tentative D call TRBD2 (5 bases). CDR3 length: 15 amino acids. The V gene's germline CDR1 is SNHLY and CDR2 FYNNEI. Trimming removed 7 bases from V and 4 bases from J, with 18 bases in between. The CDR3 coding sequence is TGTGCCAGCACGACCGGACTGATTAATGCAGATACGCAGTATTTT. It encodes CASTTGLINADTQYF.

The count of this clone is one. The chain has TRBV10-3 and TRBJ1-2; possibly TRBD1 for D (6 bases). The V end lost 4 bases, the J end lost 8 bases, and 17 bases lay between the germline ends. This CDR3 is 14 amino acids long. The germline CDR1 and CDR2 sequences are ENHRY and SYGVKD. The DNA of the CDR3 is TGTGCCATCAGTGCAGCCCCAACAGGGAGCGGCTACACCTTC. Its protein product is CAISAAPTGSGYTF.

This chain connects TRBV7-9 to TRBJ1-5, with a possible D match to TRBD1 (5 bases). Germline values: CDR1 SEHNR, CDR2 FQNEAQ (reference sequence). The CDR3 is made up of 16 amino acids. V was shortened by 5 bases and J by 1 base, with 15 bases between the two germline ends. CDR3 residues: CASSPSGGGSNQPQHF. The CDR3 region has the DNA TGTGCCAGCAGCCCGTCTGGGGGAGGGAGCAATCAGCCCCAGCATTTT.